Below, one TCR beta chain is given with its context. The sample comes from a study of blood T cell repertoires in COVID-19. Study context: The United States, Italy and Spain provided the acute and convalescent COVID-19 samples. Nucleic acid was either cDNA or gDNA, and it came from T cells, B-cell-depleted T cells, or PBMCs.

Original data processing: Amplifying reference gene primers gave estimates of nucleated cell counts. Data came from immunoSEQ multiplex PCR; TCRdb stores just in-frame clones and leaves some out. Clonal size and the V and J genes are those of that table, whereas D and trimming came from the DNA. This table holds 220,000 or so clones, about 89% found once. Germline lookup yields CDR1 SGHRS and CDR2 YFSETQ. Trimming took 3 bases from V and 5 from J; bases not matched to a gene: 10. The CDR3 covers 16 residues. The chain links TRBV5-1 to TRBJ2-5, with 10 nucleotides matching TRBD2. The receptor was isolated from a man between 60 and 70 years old who had recovered from COVID-19. The sequencing input was peripheral blood. The CDR3 sequence: CASSSLERGGRETQYF. The CDR3 DNA follows: TGCGCCAGCAGCTCCCTAGAGCGGGGGGGGAGGGAGACCCAGTACTTC.